The rows below give T cell receptor beta chains drawn from one sample of a study of identical twins. TCRdb re-analysed the 5' RACE reads in MiXCR, keeping a single row per CDR3 protein. The sample holds 1.5 million to 2 million distinct CDR3 sequences, under 35% seen once. Sequenced: cord blood. The receptors stem from a newborn girl in good health. CDR3s include the opening cysteine and the closing phenylalanine or tryptophan. A D gene is named only where the DNA matches it firmly. Only part of the rows carry a size: once, few, many, or a class if the clone is expanded.

TRBJ1-2,TRBV7-9,-,few,15,CASSLVRAGLYGYTF,TGTGCCAGCAGCTTAGTAAGGGCAGGCTTATATGGCTACACCTTC
TRBJ2-1,TRBV6-2/TRBV6-3,-,-,17,CASSYLTGLSSYNEQFF,TGCGCCAGCAGTTACCTCACGGGGCTGAGCTCCTACAATGAGCAGTTCTTC
TRBJ2-5,TRBV29-1,-,-,11,CSGLAGDQQYF,TGCAGCGGACTTGCCGGAGACCAGCAGTACTTC
TRBJ2-7,TRBV27,TRBD2,few,14,CASSSTGGFYEQYF,TGTGCCAGCAGTTCTACGGGAGGGTTCTACGAGCAGTACTTC
TRBJ2-7,TRBV7-7,TRBD1,-,13,CASSPTQGDEQYF,TGTGCCAGCAGTCCGACGCAGGGGGATGAGCAGTACTTC
TRBJ2-3,TRBV20-1,-,-,14,CSASRAGDTDTQYF,TGCAGTGCTAGTAGGGCAGGGGACACAGATACGCAGTATTTT
TRBJ1-5,TRBV12-3/TRBV12-4,TRBD1,few,14,CASRTGTGRQPQHF,TGTGCCAGCAGGACTGGGACAGGAAGACAGCCCCAGCATTTT
TRBJ2-2,TRBV9,-,-,13,CASSVVGPGELFF,TGTGCCAGCAGCGTAGTGGGGCCCGGGGAGCTGTTTTTT
TRBJ2-7,TRBV5-1,TRBD2,-,17,CASSLGTSGSIYNEQYF,TGCGCCAGCAGCTTGGGAACTAGCGGGAGTATCTACAATGAGCAGTACTTC
TRBJ2-7,TRBV20-1,-,-,10,CSASPREQYF,TGCAGTGCTAGTCCCCGCGAGCAGTACTTC
TRBJ2-5,TRBV12-5,TRBD2,-,15,CASGSWTSGGETQSF,TGTGCTAGTGGTTCCTGGACTAGTGGGGGAGAGACCCAGTCCTTC
TRBJ2-1,TRBV28,-,few,16,CASSLLGQLSYNEQFF,TGTGCCAGCAGTTTATTAGGACAGCTCTCCTACAATGAGCAGTTCTTC
TRBJ2-7,TRBV21-1,-,-,11,CASSKGTEQYF,TGTGCCAGCAGCAAAGGGACCGAGCAGTACTTC